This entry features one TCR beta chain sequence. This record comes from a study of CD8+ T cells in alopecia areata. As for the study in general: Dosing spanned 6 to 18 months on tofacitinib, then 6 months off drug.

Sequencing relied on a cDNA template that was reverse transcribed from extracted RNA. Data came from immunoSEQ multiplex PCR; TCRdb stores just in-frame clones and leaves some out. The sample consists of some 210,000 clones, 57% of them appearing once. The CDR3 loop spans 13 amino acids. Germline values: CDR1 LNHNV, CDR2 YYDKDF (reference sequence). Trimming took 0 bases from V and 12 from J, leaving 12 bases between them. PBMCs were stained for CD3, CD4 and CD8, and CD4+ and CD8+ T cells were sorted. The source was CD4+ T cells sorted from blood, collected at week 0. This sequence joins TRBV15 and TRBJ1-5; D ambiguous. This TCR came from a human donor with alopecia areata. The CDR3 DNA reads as TGTGCCACCAGCAGAGATGAAAGGAGACGCCAGCATTTT. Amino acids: CATSRDERRRQHF. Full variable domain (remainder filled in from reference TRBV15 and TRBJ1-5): DAMVIQNPRYQVTQFGKPVTLSCSQTLNHNVMYWYQQKSSQAPKLLFHYYDKDFNNEADTPDNFQSRRPNTSFCFLDIRSPGLGDTAMYLCATSRDERRRQHFGDGTRLSIL.